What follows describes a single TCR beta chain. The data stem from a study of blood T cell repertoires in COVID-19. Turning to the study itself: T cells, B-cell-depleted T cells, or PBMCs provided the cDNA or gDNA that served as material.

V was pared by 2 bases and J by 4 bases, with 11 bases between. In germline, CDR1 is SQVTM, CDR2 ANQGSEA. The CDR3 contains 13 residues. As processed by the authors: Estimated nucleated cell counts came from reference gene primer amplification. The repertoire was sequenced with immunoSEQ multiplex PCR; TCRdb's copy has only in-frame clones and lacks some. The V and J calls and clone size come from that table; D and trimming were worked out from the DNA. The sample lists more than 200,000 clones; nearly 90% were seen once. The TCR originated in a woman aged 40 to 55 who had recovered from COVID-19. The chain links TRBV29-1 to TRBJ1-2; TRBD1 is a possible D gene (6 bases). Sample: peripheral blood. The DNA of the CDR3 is TGCAGCGTTGAAATCAGGGGTGGCTATGGCTACACCTTC. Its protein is CSVEIRGGYGYTF.